This entry concerns a single T cell receptor beta chain. Deletions cut 1 base from V and 6 bases from J, with 22 bases between. The CDR3 length is 17 residues. The protocol was immunoSEQ multiplex PCR, while the TCRdb copy is restricted to in-frame clones and leaves out a portion. The table has about 45,000 clones, 85% seen once. The data were taken from a study of lymphopenia after photon versus proton radiotherapy. This sequence was found in a man aged 40-50 years with gastric cancer. The input for sequencing was peripheral blood, taken from a patient treated with photon-based radiotherapy. The chain carries TRBV23-1 and TRBJ2-7; D might be TRBD2 (5 bases). TRBV23-1 is filed as an ORF, its function uncertain. The CDR3: CASSQFEGKALSGEQYF. CDR3 sequence (DNA): TGCGCCAGCAGTCAATTTGAGGGCAAGGCCCTTTCAGGCGAGCAGTACTTC.